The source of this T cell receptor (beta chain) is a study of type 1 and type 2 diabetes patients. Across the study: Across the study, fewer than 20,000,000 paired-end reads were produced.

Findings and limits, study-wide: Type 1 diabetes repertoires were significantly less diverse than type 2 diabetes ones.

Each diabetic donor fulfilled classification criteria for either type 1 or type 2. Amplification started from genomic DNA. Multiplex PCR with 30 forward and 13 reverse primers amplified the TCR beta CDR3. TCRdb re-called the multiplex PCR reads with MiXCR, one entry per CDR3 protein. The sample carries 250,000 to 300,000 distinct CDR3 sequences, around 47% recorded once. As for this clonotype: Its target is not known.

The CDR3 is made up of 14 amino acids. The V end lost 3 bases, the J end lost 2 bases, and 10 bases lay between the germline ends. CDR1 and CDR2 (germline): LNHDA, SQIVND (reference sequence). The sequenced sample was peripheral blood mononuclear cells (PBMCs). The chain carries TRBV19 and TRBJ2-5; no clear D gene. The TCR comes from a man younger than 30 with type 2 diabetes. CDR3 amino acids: CASSIRAKQETQYF. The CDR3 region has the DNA TGTGCCAGTAGTATTCGAGCGAAACAAGAGACCCAGTACTTC.